The 6 T cell receptor beta chains given below trace back to one sample, sequenced in a study of T cell repertoires in cytomegalovirus infection. The antigens these receptors bind are not known. TCRdb processed the reads anew with MiXCR; each CDR3 protein has one entry. The sample includes about 130,000 distinct CDR3 sequences, roughly 25% seen only once; the top ten take roughly 35%. Sample: PBMCs, sequenced either directly or after in vitro stimulation (not recorded which). These receptors all come from a human donor in good health (CMV status not recorded). Some clones in this sample may be carry-over from other donors' samples.

For this clonotype: This may arise from a read error, as a much more abundant clone is one base away. The chain links TRBV7-2 to TRBJ1-6; 7 bases map to TRBD1. The CDR3 loop spans 14 amino acids. V lost 7 bases to trimming and J lost 9 bases; unmatched junction nucleotides: 9. Germline-derived CDR1 and CDR2 are SGHTA and FQGNSA. The CDR3 bases are TGTGCCAGCAACACTACAGGGGATAGTTCACCCCTCCACTTT. Translation gives CASNTTGDSSPLHF.

This clonotype was recorded at least ten times. The chain has TRBV7-2 and TRBJ1-2; 9 nucleotides align to TRBD1. The CDR3 has 15 amino acids. V lost 5 bases and J lost 9; bases outside the gene matches: 13. Per the germline V gene, CDR1 is SGHTA and CDR2 is FQGNSA. The CDR3 loop reads CASSPRSGTGSSYTF. The CDR3 DNA reads as TGTGCCAGCAGCCCCAGATCAGGGACAGGGTCGAGCTACACCTTC.

This clonotype was counted only a few times. This sequence may be a read error, since a much larger clone differs from it by one base. This chain joins TRBV4-2 and TRBJ2-1, with unresolved D. Germline V gene sequence: CDR1 LGHNA, CDR2 YNFKEQ. The length of the CDR3 is 13 residues. The V gene lost 3 bases and the J gene lost 2 bases, with 5 bases spanning the gap. CDR3 sequence: CASSQSPYNEQFF. In nucleotides, the CDR3 is TGTGCCAGCAGCCAGAGCCCCTACAATGAGCAGTTCTTC.

This clonotype was recorded once. The genes are TRBV14 and TRBJ2-7; D perhaps matches TRBD2 (6 bases). The CDR3 covers 13 residues. V was trimmed by 3 bases and J by 3 bases, leaving 9 bases between them. CDR1 is SGHDN, CDR2 FVKESK, per germline. In DNA form, the CDR3 reads TGTGCCAGCAGCCAGGCGGGACTCTACGAGCAGTACTTC. This gives the protein CASSQAGLYEQYF. The whole variable domain, remainder taken from reference TRBV14 and TRBJ2-7, is EAGVTQFPSHSVIEKGQTVTLRCDPISGHDNLYWYRRVMGKEIKFLLHFVKESKQDESGMPNNRFLAERTGGTYSTLKVQPAELEDSGVYFCASSQAGLYEQYFGPGTRLTVT.

This rearrangement joins TRBV10-3 to TRBJ2-1; D not certain. Between the trimmed V and J ends, which lost 2 bases and 2 bases, there was a span of 7 bases. Germline CDR1 reads ENHRY; CDR2 reads SYGVKD. This CDR3 has 14 residues. CDR3 sequence: CAISERVTYNEQFF. The DNA of the CDR3 is TGTGCCATCAGTGAGAGGGTAACCTACAATGAGCAGTTCTTC.

In this sample, this clonotype turned up a few times. The chain links TRBV28 to TRBJ2-7; D perhaps matches TRBD1 (6 bases). CDR1 is MDHEN, CDR2 SYDVKM, per germline. This CDR3 has 15 residues. The V end lost 4 bases, the J end lost 7 bases, and 20 bases lay between the germline ends. The CDR3 spells CASSSLGTSLWEQYF. DNA of the CDR3: TGTGCCAGCAGTTCCCTCGGGACATCCCTTTGGGAGCAGTACTTC.